This T cell receptor beta chain was sequenced in a study of shared clonotypes between healthy human individuals. Study results and caveats: Compared with memory subsets, naive subsets generally had larger estimated richness. Large sequencing depth failed to make sorted-subset sequencing complete, rarefaction showed.

Points on this clone: Its antigen is currently unknown.

When replicate PCRs were run on sorted subsets, they used approximately 0.2 ug DNA, about 30,000 T cell genomes. Profiling relied on immunoSEQ multiplex PCR, and the TCRdb table lists in-frame clones only, not all of them. The repertoire has fewer than 3 million clones, around 92% of them found once; the top ten carry about 0.41%. Healthy adults negative for HIV, lacking recent acute infections or vaccinations, served as donors. Source material: naive CD4+ T cells from PBMCs. Subset: CD45RA+ positively selected. The receptor was derived from a man younger than 35 in good health. Some clones in this sample may be carry-over from other donors' samples.

The CDR3 DNA reads TGTGCCAGCAGCTTAAATGCCCGCCCGGTTGAGGGGCAGTTCTTC. It is translated as CASSLNARPVEGQFF. The V call is TRBV7-2, the J call TRBJ2-1; D perhaps matches TRBD2 (5 bases). CDR3 length: 15 amino acids. CDR1 and CDR2 (germline): SGHTA, FQGNSA. Trimming pared 2 bases from V and 12 bases from J, leaving 20 bases between.